These 30 T cell receptor beta chains were sequenced from one sample in a study of blood T cell repertoires in COVID-19. The assay was immunoSEQ multiplex PCR, and TCRdb's table has in-frame clones only and misses some. The data hold about 140,000 clones, with about four fifths observed a single time. Sequences were obtained from peripheral blood. The receptor source for this set is a human donor in a cohort sampled during active COVID-19.

The chain employs TRBV23-1 and TRBJ1-5, with 11 bases fitting TRBD1. TRBV23-1 is treated as an ORF (open reading frame) with a function not yet certain. This CDR3 has 16 amino acids. The trim removed 0 bases at V and 5 bases at J, leaving 3 bases unmatched. The CDR3: CASSQSWDRGDQPQHF. As DNA, the CDR3 is TGCGCCAGCAGTCAATCGTGGGACAGGGGGGATCAGCCCCAGCATTTT.

This chain joins TRBV3-1 (or the pseudogene TRBV3-2) and TRBJ1-1; TRBD1 might be the D (6 bases). Germline V CDR1 and CDR2: LGHDT, YNNKEL (reference sequence). Trimming removed 10 bases from V and 6 bases from J, with 12 bases in between. The CDR3 spans 11 residues. In DNA, the CDR3 is TGTGCCACCAGGGGAGGGGCTGAAGCTTTCTTT. Its translation is CATRGGAEAFF.

The chain carries TRBV6-6 and TRBJ1-6, with D possibly TRBD1 on 6 matching bases. Trimming removed 5 bases at V and 4 bases at J, with 12 bases between. This CDR3 has 15 residues. Germline CDR1 is MNHNY and CDR2 is SVGAGI (reference sequence). In DNA form, the CDR3 reads TGTGCCAGCAGTGGCCAAGGGGGTTATAATTCACCCCTCCACTTT. It is translated as CASSGQGGYNSPLHF.

The CDR3 nucleotides read TGTGCCAGCAGCAAACCCGGCGGGAGGGACGGGACCCAGTACTTC. Its protein is CASSKPGGRDGTQYF. This chain links TRBV21-1 with TRBJ2-5; the D call in the table, TRBD2, was not verified against the DNA. TRBV21-1 is a recognized pseudogene. The CDR3 runs 15 residues.

This chain uses TRBV19 with TRBJ1-5; TRBD1 is a possible D gene (5 bases). Per the germline V gene, CDR1 is LNHDA and CDR2 is SQIVND (reference sequence). Trimming left V 5 bases short and J 4 bases short, with 12 bases between. The CDR3 spans 14 residues. In nucleotides, the CDR3 is TGTGCCAGTAGTGAGCACCAGGGAAATCAGCCCCAGCATTTT. It specifies CASSEHQGNQPQHF.

V gene TRBV4-2 combines with J gene TRBJ2-7, with TRBD1 as a possible D gene (7 bases). From germline, CDR1 is LGHNA and CDR2 YNFKEQ. The V end was cut by 1 base, the J end by 2 bases, with 15 bases between. The CDR3 extends over 16 amino acids. The CDR3 coding sequence is TGTGCCAGCAGCCAAGTTGGGGGCAGGGGGGCCTACGAGCAGTACTTC. It specifies CASSQVGGRGAYEQYF.

This clone showed up just once. The chain combines TRBV7-2 with TRBJ2-4; 9 positions agree with TRBD1. CDR1 is SGHTA and CDR2 is FQGNSA in the germline V gene. V gave up 5 bases and J gave up 0 bases; unmatched junction bases: 8. The CDR3 has 17 amino acids. The CDR3 DNA sequence: TGTGCCAGCAGCCTCGGGTGGGACAGGGCAGCCAAAAACATTCAGTACTTC. Translation: CASSLGWDRAAKNIQYF.

The genes are TRBV18 and TRBJ2-7; 7 positions agree with TRBD2. V shed 2 bases and J 6 bases; nucleotides not matched to a gene: 13. Germline CDR1 KGHSH, CDR2 LQKENI. The CDR3 sequence is 16 residues long. CDR3 amino acids: CASSPEGSGALSEQYF. The CDR3 DNA follows: TGTGCCAGCTCACCAGAAGGGAGCGGGGCCCTCAGCGAGCAGTACTTC.

The J gene is TRBJ2-7, the V gene TRBV2, with 10 bases matching TRBD2. J gave up 0 bases and V 3 bases, and 2 bases lay outside the gene matches. This CDR3 is built from 15 residues. CDR1 is SNHLY, CDR2 FYNNEI, per germline. The CDR3: CASSDSGRASYEQYF. DNA for the CDR3: TGTGCCAGCAGTGACAGCGGGAGGGCCTCCTACGAGCAGTACTTC.

This chain connects TRBV6-2 or TRBV6-3 to TRBJ1-2, with a tentative D call TRBD1 (5 bases). Germline lookup yields CDR1 MNHEY and CDR2 SVGEGT. The V and J ends lost 2 bases and 3 bases respectively, with 13 bases between them. The CDR3 sequence is 15 residues long. The CDR3 is CASSYAGRLDYGYTF. CDR3 bases: TGTGCCAGCAGTTACGCGGGACGGCTAGACTATGGCTACACCTTC.

The genes are TRBV19 and TRBJ2-3, with TRBD2 matching over 9 bases. Germline V gene lookup returns CDR1 LNHDA and CDR2 SQIVND (reference sequence). J gave up 6 bases and V 2 bases, and 15 bases lay outside the gene matches. This CDR3 is built from 18 residues. This CDR3 reads CASSIPPRLAGRFDTQYF. The CDR3 DNA reads as TGTGCCAGTAGTATACCCCCCCGCCTAGCGGGGAGATTCGATACGCAGTATTTT.

This chain uses TRBV5-1 with TRBJ2-6; D gene unclear. Trimming took 0 bases from V and 0 from J, leaving 4 bases between them. There are 15 residues in the CDR3. Germline V gene lookup returns CDR1 SGHRS and CDR2 YFSETQ. This CDR3 reads CASSLALSGANVLTF. The DNA of the CDR3 is TGCGCCAGCAGCTTGGCCCTCTCTGGGGCCAACGTCCTGACTTTC. The variable domain in full, completed from reference TRBV5-1 and TRBJ2-6, reads KAGVTQTPRYLIKTRGQQVTLSCSPISGHRSVSWYQQTPGQGLQFLFEYFSETQRNKGNFPGRFSGRQFSNSRSEMNVSTLELGDSALYLCASSLALSGANVLTFGAGSRLTVL.

A single count supports this clone. The CDR3 sequence: CASSLGWGTGQETQYF. The CDR3 region has the DNA TGTGCCAGCAGCTTAGGATGGGGGACAGGCCAAGAGACCCAGTACTTC. V usage is TRBV7-2 and J usage is TRBJ2-5; 8 bases agree with TRBD1. From germline, CDR1 is SGHTA and CDR2 FQGNSA. The CDR3 loop spans 16 amino acids. The V segment lost 1 base and the J segment 1 base; nucleotides outside the gene matches: 5.

This chain joins TRBV9 and TRBJ1-3; D not resolved. V dropped 1 base and J dropped 0 bases, with 5 bases sitting between them. Looked up from germline, CDR1 is SGDLS and CDR2 is YYNGEE. This CDR3 spans 14 amino acids. The CDR3 here is CASSVLASGNTIYF. The CDR3 coding sequence is TGTGCCAGCAGCGTACTGGCCTCTGGAAACACCATATATTTT.

The chain couples TRBV18 to TRBJ2-3, with 8 bases matching TRBD1. The V segment lost 3 bases and the J segment 2 bases; nucleotides outside the gene matches: 7. The CDR3 loop spans 16 amino acids. Germline V gives CDR1 KGHSH, CDR2 LQKENI. The chain's CDR3 is CASSPPDRDLTDTQYF. CDR3 bases: TGTGCCAGCTCACCCCCGGACAGGGACCTCACAGATACGCAGTATTTT.

The rearrangement uses TRBV9 and TRBJ2-7; 8 nucleotides line up with TRBD1. The germline CDR1 and CDR2 sequences are SGDLS and YYNGEE. V lost 0 bases, J lost 5 bases, and 4 bases stayed unmatched. The CDR3 runs 14 residues. CDR3 sequence: CASSVGRGQDEQYF. DNA for the CDR3: TGTGCCAGCAGCGTAGGCAGGGGGCAAGACGAGCAGTACTTC. Combining the CDR3 with reference TRBV9 and TRBJ2-7 gives the whole variable domain DSGVTQTPKHLITATGQRVTLRCSPRSGDLSVYWYQQSLDQGLQFLIQYYNGEERAKGNILERFSAQQFPDLHSELNLSSLELGDSALYFCASSVGRGQDEQYFGPGTRLTVT.

This sequence joins TRBV19 and TRBJ1-4, with a weak D call TRBD1 (6 bases). The CDR3 is 15 residues long. The germline V gene has CDR1 LNHDA and CDR2 SQIVND (reference sequence). V was shortened by 9 bases and J by 2 bases, with 16 bases between the two germline ends. The CDR3, as DNA: TGTGCCAGCAGACGCAGGGGTTCGACTAATGAAAAACTGTTTTTT. Residues: CASRRRGSTNEKLFF.

The J gene is TRBJ1-1, the V gene TRBV5-1, with TRBD1 as a possible D gene (5 bases). Trimming removed 6 bases at V and 3 bases at J, with 18 bases between. The CDR3 consists of 15 residues. Germline lookup yields CDR1 SGHRS and CDR2 YFSETQ. The CDR3 loop is CASTPQGGQYTEAFF. In DNA, the CDR3 is TGCGCCAGCACCCCCCAGGGTGGACAATACACTGAAGCTTTCTTT.

The chain combines TRBV15 with TRBJ1-3, with 7 positions matching TRBD1. Germline V CDR1 and CDR2: LNHNV, YYDKDF (reference sequence). Trimming removed 0 bases from V and 0 bases from J; junction bases left unmatched: 8. The CDR3 length is 18 residues. The DNA for the CDR3 is TGTGCCACCAGCAGAGATGGGGGACAGCCAATCTCTGGAAACACCATATATTTT. Encoded protein: CATSRDGGQPISGNTIYF. Full variable domain (missing parts from reference TRBV15 and TRBJ1-3): DAMVIQNPRYQVTQFGKPVTLSCSQTLNHNVMYWYQQKSSQAPKLLFHYYDKDFNNEADTPDNFQSRRPNTSFCFLDIRSPGLGDTAMYLCATSRDGGQPISGNTIYFGEGSWLTVV.

The rearrangement joins TRBV5-1 to TRBJ2-7, with 7 nucleotides matching TRBD2. Germline CDR1 SGHRS, CDR2 YFSETQ. Trimming took 0 bases from V and 3 from J; bases not matched to a gene: 12. The CDR3 extends over 17 amino acids. Here the CDR3 reads CASSLGLSGNVVYEQYF. The CDR3 DNA sequence: TGCGCCAGCAGCTTGGGGCTAAGCGGGAATGTGGTCTACGAGCAGTACTTC. The complete variable domain, with remaining parts taken from reference TRBV5-1 and TRBJ2-7, reads KAGVTQTPRYLIKTRGQQVTLSCSPISGHRSVSWYQQTPGQGLQFLFEYFSETQRNKGNFPGRFSGRQFSNSRSEMNVSTLELGDSALYLCASSLGLSGNVVYEQYFGPGTRLTVT.

A single count supports this clone. The genes are TRBV2 and TRBJ2-3; 7 bases align to TRBD2. Trimming removed 9 bases from V and 2 bases from J; junction bases left unmatched: 8. The V gene's germline CDR1 is SNHLY and CDR2 FYNNEI. This CDR3 spans 14 amino acids. CDR3 in amino acids: CASQSAGLTDTQYF. The CDR3 DNA sequence: TGTGCCAGTCAATCAGCGGGGCTCACAGATACGCAGTATTTT.

The chain uses TRBV19 and TRBJ1-1; no clear D gene. The CDR3 spans 11 residues. CDR1 is LNHDA and CDR2 is SQIVND in the germline V gene (reference sequence). Trimming removed 6 bases at V and 13 bases at J, with 15 bases between. The CDR3, as DNA: TGTGCCAGTAGGTTTCGTTTGGAGGGTTTCTTT. It codes for CASRFRLEGFF. Drawing the rest from reference TRBV19 and TRBJ1-1, the complete variable domain is DGGITQSPKYLFRKEGQNVTLSCEQNLNHDAMYWYRQDPGQGLRLIYYSQIVNDFQKGDIAEGYSVSREKKESFPLTVTSAQKNPTAFYLCASRFRLEGFFGQGTRLTVV.

The rearrangement uses TRBV28 and TRBJ2-7, with TRBD1 identical over 9 bases. CDR1 and CDR2 from the germline V gene are MDHEN and SYDVKM. V was pared by 6 bases and J by 3 bases, with 9 bases of the junction left unmatched. The CDR3 spans 15 residues. The CDR3 sequence is CASRKGTGSRYEQYF. CDR3 in DNA: TGTGCCAGCAGAAAAGGGACAGGGAGTCGCTACGAGCAGTACTTC.

J is TRBJ2-7 and V is TRBV19; 9 bases are shared with TRBD1. This CDR3 is 15 amino acids long. Per germline, CDR1 LNHDA and CDR2 SQIVND (reference sequence). Germline trimming cut 5 bases from V and 4 bases from J; bases unmatched to any gene: 9. This chain's CDR3 is CASSGTGNGLYEQYF. The DNA of the CDR3 is TGTGCCAGTAGTGGGACAGGGAATGGTCTATACGAGCAGTACTTC.

This CDR3 reads CASSFSTGDTGELFF. The CDR3 region has the DNA TGTGCCAGCAGTTTTTCAACAGGGGACACCGGGGAGCTGTTTTTT. The chain has TRBV27 and TRBJ2-2; 7 bases agree with TRBD1. After removal of 3 bases from V and 3 bases from J, the junction contained 4 bases not matched to a gene. Germline CDR1 MNHEY, CDR2 SMNVEV (reference sequence). This CDR3 is 15 amino acids long.

The genes are TRBV7-8 and TRBJ2-3; 9 bases fit TRBD1. Germline assignment: CDR1 SGHVS and CDR2 FQNEAQ. V was clipped by 7 bases and J by 4 bases; unmatched bases: 15. The CDR3 is 17 amino acids. The CDR3 reads CASNLRGQGLSSDTQYF. The CDR3 coding sequence is TGTGCCAGCAACCTCAGGGGACAGGGTTTGAGTTCAGATACGCAGTATTTT.

The rearrangement links TRBV10-3 to TRBJ1-1, with D tentatively TRBD1 (5 bases). V dropped 2 bases and J dropped 3 bases, with 10 bases sitting between them. Germline values: CDR1 ENHRY, CDR2 SYGVKD. The CDR3 length is 14 residues. CDR3 region: CAISEGQMHTEAFF. The CDR3 DNA reads as TGTGCCATCAGTGAGGGACAAATGCACACTGAAGCTTTCTTT.

The V gene is TRBV5-5, the J gene TRBJ1-6; no clear D. Per the germline V gene, CDR1 is SGHKS and CDR2 is YYEKEE (reference sequence). V lost 0 bases and J 9 bases, leaving 16 bases between the germline ends. This CDR3 has 16 amino acids. CDR3 sequence reads: CASSLGPIPLGSPLHF. In DNA, the CDR3 is TGTGCCAGCAGCTTGGGACCCATACCCCTAGGTTCACCCCTCCACTTT.

V gene TRBV2 combines with J gene TRBJ2-3; a weak D match, TRBD1 (6 bases). The CDR3 has 14 residues. CDR1 SNHLY and CDR2 FYNNEI come from the germline V gene. V lost 5 bases and J 2 bases, leaving 11 bases between the germline ends. CDR3 loop: CASSKDRSTDTQYF. The DNA for the CDR3 is TGTGCCAGCAGTAAGGACAGATCCACAGATACGCAGTATTTT.

V and J are TRBV4-3 and TRBJ2-7; possible D gene TRBD2, 5 bases. This CDR3 has 16 amino acids. Germline V gives CDR1 LGHNA, CDR2 YSLEER. V lost 0 bases and J lost 0, with 12 bases in between. The CDR3 loop is CASSQELLVSSYEQYF. The DNA of the CDR3 is TGCGCCAGCAGCCAAGAGTTACTAGTGAGCTCCTACGAGCAGTACTTC.